The present TCR beta chain was sequenced within a study of glioma-infiltrating T cells after dendritic cell vaccination. TCRdb keeps only in-frame clones here, not all; method: immunoSEQ multiplex PCR. The sample gives fewer than 85,000 clones, 87% of which show up once; approximately 2.4% is in the top ten. The junction had 13 bases not matched to a gene; V was cut back by 4 bases and J by 8 bases. Looked up from germline, CDR1 is SGHNT and CDR2 is YYREEE (reference sequence). The CDR3 has 15 residues. Noted time point: after dendritic cell vaccination, including at tumor progression/relapse. The sequenced sample was blood, obtained after dendritic cell vaccination. The sequence was obtained from a human donor with glioblastoma. J is TRBJ1-2 and V is TRBV5-4; 8 nucleotides line up with TRBD1. CDR3 DNA: TGTGCCAGCAGCAAAGCCGACAGGGGAGGAGGCGGCTACACCTTC. Translation: CASSKADRGGGGYTF.